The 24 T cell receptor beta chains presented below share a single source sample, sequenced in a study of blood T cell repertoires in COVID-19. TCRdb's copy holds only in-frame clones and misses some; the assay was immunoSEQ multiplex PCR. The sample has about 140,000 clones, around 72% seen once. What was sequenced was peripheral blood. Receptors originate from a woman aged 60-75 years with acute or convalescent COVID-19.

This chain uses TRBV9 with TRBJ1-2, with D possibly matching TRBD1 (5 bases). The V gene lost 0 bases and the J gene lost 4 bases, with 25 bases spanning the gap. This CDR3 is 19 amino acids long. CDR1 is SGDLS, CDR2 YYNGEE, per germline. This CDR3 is CASSVGLGGTDPQGYGYTF. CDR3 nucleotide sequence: TGTGCCAGCAGCGTAGGACTGGGGGGAACCGATCCTCAAGGCTATGGCTACACCTTC.

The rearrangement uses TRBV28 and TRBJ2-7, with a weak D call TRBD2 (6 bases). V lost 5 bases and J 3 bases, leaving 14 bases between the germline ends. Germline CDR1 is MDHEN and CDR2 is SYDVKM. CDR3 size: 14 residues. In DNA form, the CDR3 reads TGTGCCAGCAGTAACGGGAGCTTCGTCTACGAGCAGTACTTC. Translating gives CASSNGSFVYEQYF.

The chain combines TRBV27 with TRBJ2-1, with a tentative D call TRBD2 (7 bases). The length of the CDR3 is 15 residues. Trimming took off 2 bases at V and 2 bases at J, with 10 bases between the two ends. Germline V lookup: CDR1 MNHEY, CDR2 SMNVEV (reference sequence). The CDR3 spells CASSLGGGTYNEQFF. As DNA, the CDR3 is TGTGCCAGCAGTTTAGGCGGGGGCACCTACAATGAGCAGTTCTTC.

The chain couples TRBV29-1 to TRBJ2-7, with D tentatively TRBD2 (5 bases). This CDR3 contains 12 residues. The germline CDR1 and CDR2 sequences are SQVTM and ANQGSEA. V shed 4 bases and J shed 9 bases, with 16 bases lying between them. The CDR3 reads CSVGESSRMQYF. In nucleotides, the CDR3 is TGCAGCGTTGGGGAGTCTAGCAGGATGCAGTACTTC.

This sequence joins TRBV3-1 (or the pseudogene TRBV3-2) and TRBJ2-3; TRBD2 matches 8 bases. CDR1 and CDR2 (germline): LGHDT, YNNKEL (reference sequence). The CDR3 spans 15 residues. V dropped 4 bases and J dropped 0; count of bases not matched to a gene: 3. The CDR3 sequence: CASSPGGVSTDTQYF. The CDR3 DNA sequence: TGTGCCAGCAGCCCGGGGGGGGTTAGCACAGATACGCAGTATTTT.

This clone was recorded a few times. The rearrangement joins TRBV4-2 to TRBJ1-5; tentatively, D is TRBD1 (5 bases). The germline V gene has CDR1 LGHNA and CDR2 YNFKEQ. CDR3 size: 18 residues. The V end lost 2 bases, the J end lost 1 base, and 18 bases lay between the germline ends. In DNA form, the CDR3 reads TGTGCCAGCAGCCAACGGTGGGGAACGGGGGACAGCAATCAGCCCCAGCATTTT. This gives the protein CASSQRWGTGDSNQPQHF.

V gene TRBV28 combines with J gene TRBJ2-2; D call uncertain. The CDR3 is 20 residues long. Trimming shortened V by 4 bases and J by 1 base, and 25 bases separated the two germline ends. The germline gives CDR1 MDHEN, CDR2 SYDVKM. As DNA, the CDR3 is TGTGCCAGCAGTTCCCTAACCACCGACGCAGGTTACATGAACACCGGGGAGCTGTTTTTT. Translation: CASSSLTTDAGYMNTGELFF.

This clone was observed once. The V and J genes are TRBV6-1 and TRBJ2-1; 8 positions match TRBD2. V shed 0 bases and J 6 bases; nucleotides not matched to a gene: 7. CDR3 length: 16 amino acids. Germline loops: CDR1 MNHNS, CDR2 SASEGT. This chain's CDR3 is CASSEASAGGGNEQFF. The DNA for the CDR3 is TGTGCCAGCAGTGAAGCAAGTGCGGGAGGAGGCAATGAGCAGTTCTTC.

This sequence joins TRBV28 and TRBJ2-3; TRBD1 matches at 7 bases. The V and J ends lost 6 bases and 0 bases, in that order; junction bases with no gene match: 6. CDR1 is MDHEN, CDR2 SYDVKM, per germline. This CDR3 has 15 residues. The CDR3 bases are TGTGCCAGCAGCCCCTGGGACAGTAGCACAGATACGCAGTATTTT. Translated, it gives CASSPWDSSTDTQYF.

The CDR3 nucleotides read TGTGCCAGCAGTAGCGACAGCAATCAGCCCCAGCATTTT. Encoded protein: CASSSDSNQPQHF. V gene TRBV27 combines with J gene TRBJ1-5, with no clear D. The V gene lost 5 bases and the J gene lost 1 base, with 6 bases spanning the gap. This CDR3 has 13 amino acids. Germline V gene lookup returns CDR1 MNHEY and CDR2 SMNVEV (reference sequence).

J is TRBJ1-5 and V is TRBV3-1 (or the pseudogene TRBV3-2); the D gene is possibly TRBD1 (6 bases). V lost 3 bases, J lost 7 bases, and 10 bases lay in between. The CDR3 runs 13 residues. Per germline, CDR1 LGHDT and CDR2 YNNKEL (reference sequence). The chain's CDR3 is CASSQQTGQPQHF. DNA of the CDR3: TGTGCCAGCAGCCAGCAGACAGGACAGCCCCAGCATTTT.

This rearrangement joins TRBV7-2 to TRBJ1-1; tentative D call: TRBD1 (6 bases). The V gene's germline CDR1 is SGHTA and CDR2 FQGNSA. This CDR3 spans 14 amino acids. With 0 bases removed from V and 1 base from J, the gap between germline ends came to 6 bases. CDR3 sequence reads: CASSLAGQNTEAFF. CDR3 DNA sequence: TGTGCCAGCAGCTTAGCGGGACAGAACACTGAAGCTTTCTTT.

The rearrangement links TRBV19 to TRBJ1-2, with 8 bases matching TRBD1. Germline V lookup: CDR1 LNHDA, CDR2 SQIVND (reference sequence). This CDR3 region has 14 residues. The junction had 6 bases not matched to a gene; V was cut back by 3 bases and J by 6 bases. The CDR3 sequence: CASSILGQGHGYTF. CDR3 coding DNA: TGTGCCAGTAGTATTCTAGGACAGGGCCATGGCTACACCTTC.

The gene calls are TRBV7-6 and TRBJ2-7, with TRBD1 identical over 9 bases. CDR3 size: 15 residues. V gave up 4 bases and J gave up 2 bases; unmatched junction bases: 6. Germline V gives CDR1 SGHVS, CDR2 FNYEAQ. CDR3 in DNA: TGTGCCAGCAGCTCGGGACAGGGTTTCACCTACGAGCAGTACTTC. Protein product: CASSSGQGFTYEQYF.

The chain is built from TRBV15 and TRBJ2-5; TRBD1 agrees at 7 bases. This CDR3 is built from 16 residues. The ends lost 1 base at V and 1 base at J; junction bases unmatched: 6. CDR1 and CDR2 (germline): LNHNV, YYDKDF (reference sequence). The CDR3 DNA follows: TGTGCCACCAGCAGAGCCGCTTCAGGGGGCCAAGAGACCCAGTACTTC. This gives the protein CATSRAASGGQETQYF.

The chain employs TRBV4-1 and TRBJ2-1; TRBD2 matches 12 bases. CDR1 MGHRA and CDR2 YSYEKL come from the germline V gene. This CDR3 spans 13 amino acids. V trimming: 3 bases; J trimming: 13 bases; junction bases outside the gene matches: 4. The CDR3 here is CASSHPSGREQFF. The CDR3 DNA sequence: TGCGCCAGCAGCCACCCTAGCGGGAGGGAACAGTTCTTC.

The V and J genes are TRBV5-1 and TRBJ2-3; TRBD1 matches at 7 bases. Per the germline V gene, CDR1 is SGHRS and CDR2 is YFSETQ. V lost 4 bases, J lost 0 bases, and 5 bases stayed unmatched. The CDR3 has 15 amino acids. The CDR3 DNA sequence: TGCGCCAGCAGCCCAACAGGGGTTAGCACAGATACGCAGTATTTT. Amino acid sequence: CASSPTGVSTDTQYF. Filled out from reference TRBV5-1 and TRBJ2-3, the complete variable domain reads KAGVTQTPRYLIKTRGQQVTLSCSPISGHRSVSWYQQTPGQGLQFLFEYFSETQRNKGNFPGRFSGRQFSNSRSEMNVSTLELGDSALYLCASSPTGVSTDTQYFGPGTRLTVL.

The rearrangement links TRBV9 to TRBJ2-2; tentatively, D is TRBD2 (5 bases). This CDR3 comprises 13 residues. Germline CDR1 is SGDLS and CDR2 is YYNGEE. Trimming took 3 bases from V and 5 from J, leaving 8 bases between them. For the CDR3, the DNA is TGTGCCAGCAGCGCGAGAGGGACCGGGGAGCTGTTTTTT. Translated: CASSARGTGELFF.

The CDR3 region is CASSLGTSGPPIKVGEQYF. As DNA, the CDR3 is TGTGCCAGCAGCTTAGGGACTAGCGGACCCCCGATTAAGGTAGGCGAGCAGTACTTC. The rearrangement links TRBV5-6 to TRBJ2-7; 11 nucleotides align to TRBD2. This CDR3 has 19 amino acids. The germline CDR1 and CDR2 sequences are SGHDT and YYEEEE. Germline trimming cut 2 bases from V and 6 bases from J; bases unmatched to any gene: 19.

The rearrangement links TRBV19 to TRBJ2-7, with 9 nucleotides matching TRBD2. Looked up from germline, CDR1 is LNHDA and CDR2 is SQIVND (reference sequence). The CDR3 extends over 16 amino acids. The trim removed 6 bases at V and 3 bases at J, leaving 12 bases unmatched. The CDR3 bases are TGTGCCAGTAGAACTACGGGGGTAGCGGGAGTCTACGAGCAGTACTTC. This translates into CASRTTGVAGVYEQYF.

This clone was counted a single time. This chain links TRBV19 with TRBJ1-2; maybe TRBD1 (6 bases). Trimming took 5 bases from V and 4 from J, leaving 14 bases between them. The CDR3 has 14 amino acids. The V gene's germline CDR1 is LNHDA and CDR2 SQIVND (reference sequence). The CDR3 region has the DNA TGTGCCAGTAGTGACAACAGGGAGACCTATGGCTACACCTTC. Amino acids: CASSDNRETYGYTF. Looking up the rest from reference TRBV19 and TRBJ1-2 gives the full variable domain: DGGITQSPKYLFRKEGQNVTLSCEQNLNHDAMYWYRQDPGQGLRLIYYSQIVNDFQKGDIAEGYSVSREKKESFPLTVTSAQKNPTAFYLCASSDNRETYGYTFGSGTRLTVV.

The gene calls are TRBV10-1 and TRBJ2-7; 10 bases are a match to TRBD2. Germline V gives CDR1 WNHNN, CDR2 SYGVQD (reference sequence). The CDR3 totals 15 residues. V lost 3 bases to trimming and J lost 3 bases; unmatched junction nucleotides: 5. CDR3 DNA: TGCGCCAGCAGTGAAATAGCGGGAGGTGTCTACGAGCAGTACTTC. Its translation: CASSEIAGGVYEQYF.

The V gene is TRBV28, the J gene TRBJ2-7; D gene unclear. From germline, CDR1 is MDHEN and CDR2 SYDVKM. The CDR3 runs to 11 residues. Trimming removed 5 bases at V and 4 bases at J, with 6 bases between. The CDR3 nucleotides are TGTGCCAGCAGTCTAGTATACGAGCAGTACTTC. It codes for CASSLVYEQYF. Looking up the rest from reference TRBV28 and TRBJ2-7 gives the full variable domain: DVKVTQSSRYLVKRTGEKVFLECVQDMDHENMFWYRQDPGLGLRLIYFSYDVKMKEKGDIPEGYSVSREKKERFSLILESASTNQTSMYLCASSLVYEQYFGPGTRLTVT.

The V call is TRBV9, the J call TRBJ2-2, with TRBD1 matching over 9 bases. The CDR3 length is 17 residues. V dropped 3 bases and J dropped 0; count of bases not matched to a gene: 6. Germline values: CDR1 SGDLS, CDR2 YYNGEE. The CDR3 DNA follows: TGTGCCAGCAGCGCCTTGACAGGGGGACCGAACACCGGGGAGCTGTTTTTT. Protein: CASSALTGGPNTGELFF.